Below, 2 T cell receptor delta chains from the same sample are listed, as sequenced in a study of gamma-delta chains in newborns, infants, children. TCRdb reanalysed the reads via CATT. The sample has approximately 7,000 delta-chain clones; around 11% are singletons. Material: blood. These receptors were collected from a child who was a newborn, infant or young child, either healthy, febrile or measles-vaccinated (not recorded which).

Notes on this clone: The junction does not match germline at one end; this may be a read error. This chain uses TRDV2 with TRDJ1; either TRDD2 or TRDD3 may fit D (5 bases each). Since TCRdb gives no J gene, matching the DNA to germline was used here to assign it. CDR3 size: 19 residues. CDR1 is GEAIGNYY, CDR2 EKD, per germline. The CDR3 here is CAYDFRTGGVTTNTDKLIF. CDR3 DNA: TGTGCCTATGACTTCCGCACTGGTGGAGTGACGACAAACACCGATAAACTCATCTTT.

This clone is classed as medium-sized. CDR3 loop: CACDTVGDSSPSWDTRQMFF. The CDR3 DNA reads TGTGCCTGTGACACCGTGGGGGATTCATCCCCCTCCTGGGACACCCGACAGATGTTTTTC. The rearrangement joins TRDV2 to TRDJ3; 8 bases map to TRDD3. Germline V lookup: CDR1 GEAIGNYY, CDR2 EKD. This CDR3 spans 20 amino acids. V gave up 0 bases and J gave up 0 bases; unmatched junction bases: 9.